This is a list of T cell receptor beta chains from one sample in a study of blood T cell repertoires in COVID-19. Libraries were prepared by immunoSEQ multiplex PCR; TCRdb keeps only in-frame clonotypes and omits some of them. This table has 140,000 or so clones, just under 85% appearing once. Sequencing was carried out using peripheral blood. The origin of the receptors is a woman at least 80 years old with acute or convalescent COVID-19. CDR3s include the opening cysteine and the closing phenylalanine or tryptophan. D genes are given only for firm matches. For some rows the clone size is stated as once, few or many, or as a class when expanded; others skip it.

v_call	clone_size	cdr3_length	d_call	j_call	cdr3_aa	cdr3_nt
TRBV5-4	-	15	TRBD1	TRBJ1-1	CASSLKKGAVTEAFF	TGTGCCAGCAGCTTGAAAAAGGGGGCGGTCACTGAAGCTTTCTTT
TRBV7-9	-	13	-	TRBJ1-2	CASSKDRNYGYTF	TGTGCCAGCAGCAAGGACAGAAACTATGGCTACACCTTC
TRBV6-6	-	15	-	TRBJ2-7	CASSQGLGIFYEQYF	TGTGCCAGCAGCCAAGGACTGGGCATATTCTACGAGCAGTACTTC
TRBV7-2	few	16	-	TRBJ1-5	CASSRFGRGSNQPQHF	TGTGCCAGCAGCCGCTTCGGTAGGGGCAGCAATCAGCCCCAGCATTTT
TRBV7-3	-	14	-	TRBJ2-3	CASSFAGATDTQYF	TGTGCCAGCAGCTTTGCAGGGGCAACAGATACGCAGTATTTT
TRBV7-3	-	16	-	TRBJ2-5	CASSLGPGAVKETQYF	TGTGCCAGCAGCTTAGGTCCAGGCGCCGTTAAGGAGACCCAGTACTTC
TRBV20-1	-	15	TRBD2	TRBJ2-1	CSASPGTSGLNEQFF	TGCAGTGCCAGTCCCGGGACTAGCGGCCTCAATGAGCAGTTCTTC
TRBV7-3	-	15	TRBD2	TRBJ2-7	CASSLMTGGNYEQYF	TGTGCCAGCAGCTTAATGACGGGGGGAAACTACGAGCAGTACTTC
TRBV7-9	-	11	-	TRBJ1-4	CASSPEEKLFF	TGTGCCAGCAGCCCCGAGGAAAAACTGTTTTTT
TRBV27	-	19	TRBD1	TRBJ2-7	CASSLSFKAGGRSSYEQYF	TGTGCCAGCAGTTTATCGTTTAAGGCAGGGGGCAGGAGCTCCTACGAGCAGTACTTC
TRBV7-2	-	18	TRBD2	TRBJ2-4	CASSLAHLGGAGQNIQYF	TGTGCCAGCAGCTTAGCCCACCTGGGAGGAGCGGGACAAAACATTCAGTACTTC
TRBV18	-	15	TRBD2	TRBJ2-3	CASSPLSGGTDTQYF	TGTGCCAGCTCACCACTAAGCGGGGGCACAGATACGCAGTATTTT
TRBV4-3	once	15	TRBD2	TRBJ2-3	CASSPGLAGTDTQYF	TGCGCCAGCAGCCCTGGACTAGCGGGCACAGATACGCAGTATTTT
TRBV20-1	-	11	-	TRBJ2-1	CSAEGYNEQFF	TGCAGTGCTGAGGGATACAATGAGCAGTTCTTC
TRBV9	-	14	-	TRBJ1-6	CASSVADINSPLHF	TGTGCCAGCAGCGTAGCCGACATTAATTCACCCCTCCACTTT
TRBV30	-	14	-	TRBJ1-2	CAWSGRRGLTSYTF	TGTGCCTGGAGTGGGCGCAGGGGCTTAACGAGCTACACCTTC
TRBV27	-	15	TRBD1	TRBJ2-7	CASSLRDRVSYEQYF	TGTGCCAGCAGTTTAAGGGACAGGGTCTCCTACGAGCAGTACTTC
TRBV20-1	-	15	-	TRBJ2-2	CSASGSDSDTGELFF	TGCAGTGCTAGTGGATCGGACTCTGACACCGGGGAGCTGTTTTTT